This T cell receptor beta chain was sequenced during a study of blood T cell repertoires in COVID-19. About the study: Donors in the United States, Italy and Spain gave samples during acute or convalescent COVID-19.

Original processing methods: It was from reference gene primer amplification that nucleated cell counts were estimated. The repertoire was sequenced with immunoSEQ multiplex PCR; TCRdb's copy has only in-frame clones and lacks some. V and J calls and clone size come straight from that table; D and trimming were deduced from the DNA. The sample yields under 400,000 clones, roughly 90% seen once. Germline loops: CDR1 SGHTA, CDR2 FQGNSA. The CDR3 consists of 16 residues. The V segment lost 4 bases and the J segment 4 bases; nucleotides outside the gene matches: 10. This clone was seen more than once but under ten times. The study recruited people aged 18 to 89 years across roughly 25 US areas.

This TCR came from a woman aged 25 to 39 who had been exposed to COVID-19. The V call is TRBV7-2, the J call TRBJ1-2; 9 nucleotides match TRBD1. The source material was PBMCs or T cells enriched from blood (not recorded which). CDR3 sequence (DNA): TGTGCCAGCAGCTCTCAACCGGGACAGGGCCCCTATGGCTACACCTTC. Amino acids: CASSSQPGQGPYGYTF.